Below, one T cell receptor beta chain is given with its context. The antigen is unknown. This sample was included in a study of T cell responses to AZD1222 COVID-19 vaccine. In the study overall: Whether given at about 4 or about 12 weeks, second doses were pooled.

Data came from immunoSEQ multiplex PCR; TCRdb stores just in-frame clones and leaves some out. Altogether about 110,000 clones are present, approximately 91% being singletons, with the ten largest covering 6% to 8%. General observations from the study: Donors were largely white British and mainly female; clonal diversity was possibly underestimated. A reported finding is that nearly half of spike-specific TCRs target unmutated variant regions. The number of AZD1222 recipients seropositive at baseline was only 5 to 7.

The sequence derives from an adult in good health. The specimen was peripheral blood, collected on day 0 of AZD1222 vaccination.

The chain's CDR3 is CASRATAPGELFF. CDR3 DNA sequence: TGTGCCAGCAGGGCGACTGCCCCCGGGGAGCTGTTTTTT. J is TRBJ2-2 and V is TRBV25-1; no reliable D call. Looked up from germline, CDR1 is MGHDK and CDR2 is SYGVNS. V was clipped by 6 bases and J by 6 bases, with 11 bases between them. The CDR3 is made up of 13 amino acids.